This is a list of T cell receptor beta chains from one sample in a study of blood T cell repertoires in COVID-19. TCRdb's copy holds only in-frame clones and misses some; the assay was immunoSEQ multiplex PCR. The sample yields some 41,000 clones, 80% to 90% seen once. The sample was peripheral blood. The receptors here all came from a man between 65 and 85 years old with active COVID-19. CDR3s include the opening cysteine and the closing phenylalanine or tryptophan. A D gene is named only where the DNA matches it firmly. Expanded clones are given a class, and other clones once, few, many or no size at all.

17	-	TRBD1	TRBV24-1	TRBJ1-1	CATRIQGGRAVDTEAFF	TGTGCCACCAGGATACAGGGGGGAAGGGCTGTCGACACTGAAGCTTTCTTT
15	-	-	TRBV4-1	TRBJ1-2	CASSQDGTLGGGYTF	TGCGCCAGCAGCCAAGATGGGACTTTGGGGGGAGGCTACACCTTC
14	-	-	TRBV6-4	TRBJ1-5	CASSDSFSNQPQHF	TGTGCCAGCAGTGACTCCTTTAGCAATCAGCCCCAGCATTTT
17	once	TRBD2	TRBV7-8	TRBJ2-5	CASSLGPVSGAQETQYF	TGTGCCAGCAGCTTAGGCCCAGTAAGCGGGGCTCAAGAGACCCAGTACTTC
15	-	TRBD1	TRBV3-1/TRBV3-2	TRBJ1-6	CASRQGQANNSPLHF	TGTGCCAGCAGACAGGGACAGGCTAATAATTCACCCCTCCACTTT
15	-	-	TRBV6-5	TRBJ2-5	CASREEEQNLETQYF	TGTGCCAGCAGAGAGGAGGAGCAGAACTTGGAGACCCAGTACTTC
14	-	TRBD1	TRBV6-5	TRBJ1-5	CASSQQGSNQPQHF	TGTGCCAGCAGTCAACAGGGGAGCAATCAGCCCCAGCATTTT
16	-	TRBD1	TRBV5-1	TRBJ1-1	CASVEQGPRGNTEAFF	TGCGCCAGCGTGGAACAGGGGCCCCGAGGGAACACTGAAGCTTTCTTT
16	few	-	TRBV27	TRBJ1-6	CASSLWSVVLNSPLHF	TGTGCCAGCAGTTTATGGAGTGTAGTTCTAAATTCACCCCTCCACTTT
15	-	TRBD1	TRBV19	TRBJ2-2	CATALGQGSTGELFF	TGTGCCACCGCCTTGGGACAGGGGTCCACCGGGGAGCTGTTTTTT
13	-	-	TRBV7-9	TRBJ1-1	CASSLQGNTEAFF	TGTGCCAGCAGCCTACAGGGGAACACTGAAGCTTTCTTT
19	-	TRBD2	TRBV3-1/TRBV3-2	TRBJ2-3	CASSQEHGGTSGLTDTQYF	TGTGCCAGCAGCCAAGAGCATGGGGGGACTAGCGGTCTCACAGATACGCAGTATTTT
14	once	-	TRBV29-1	TRBJ2-2	CSVRTAANTGELFF	TGCAGCGTTCGAACGGCGGCGAACACCGGGGAGCTGTTTTTT
13	-	TRBD1	TRBV12-3/TRBV12-4	TRBJ1-2	CASSPSGGYGYTF	TGTGCCAGCAGCCCCTCAGGGGGCTATGGCTACACCTTC
16	-	-	TRBV10-2	TRBJ1-6	CASSPSGQGRNSPLHF	-
16	-	TRBD2	TRBV5-1	TRBJ2-7	CASSPGTSGGAYEQYF	TGCGCCAGCAGCCCGGGGACTAGCGGGGGGGCCTACGAGCAGTACTTC
19	-	TRBD1	TRBV24-1	TRBJ1-5	CATSDLLHPQGWSNQPQHF	TGTGCCACCAGTGATCTCCTCCACCCACAGGGGTGGAGCAATCAGCCCCAGCATTTT
16	-	TRBD1	TRBV5-8	TRBJ1-6	CASSPGQGTSISPLHF	TGTGCCAGCAGCCCCGGACAGGGAACATCGATATCACCCCTCCACTTT
15	once	TRBD1	TRBV18	TRBJ1-2	CASSPGTGDDYGYTF	TGTGCCAGCTCACCTGGGACAGGGGATGACTATGGCTACACCTTC
13	-	-	TRBV4-2	TRBJ1-5	CASSQGGGQPQHF	TGTGCCAGCAGCCAAGGGGGGGGTCAGCCCCAGCATTTT
16	-	-	TRBV4-3	TRBJ2-7	CASSRYPGQGSYEQYF	TGCGCCAGCAGCCGTTACCCCGGCCAGGGGAGCTACGAGCAGTACTTC
19	-	-	TRBV7-2	TRBJ2-7	CASSLGNRGPLAGDYEQYF	TGTGCCAGCAGCTTGGGGAACAGGGGGCCGCTAGCGGGGGATTACGAGCAGTACTTC
14	-	TRBD1	TRBV5-6	TRBJ1-2	CASSPTGLHYGYTF	TGTGCCAGCAGCCCGACAGGGCTCCATTACGGCTACACCTTC
14	-	-	TRBV5-4	TRBJ2-2	CASSAGLNTGELFF	TGTGCCAGCAGCGCTGGACTAAACACCGGGGAGCTGTTTTTT
16	-	TRBD2	TRBV6-2/TRBV6-3	TRBJ2-1	CASSTPLAGYTPEQFF	TGTGCCAGCAGTACGCCCCTAGCGGGCTATACGCCTGAGCAGTTCTTC
16	-	TRBD1	TRBV4-1	TRBJ2-7	CASSRGTGAPIYEQYF	TGCGCCAGCAGCCGGGGGACAGGCGCCCCGATCTACGAGCAGTACTTC
12	-	-	TRBV29-1	TRBJ1-3	CSVGSRGNTIYF	TGCAGCGTTGGTTCCAGGGGAAACACCATATATTTT
17	-	-	TRBV6-4	TRBJ1-1	CASSDSEPGVMNTEAFF	TGTGCCAGCAGTGACTCGGAACCGGGGGTCATGAACACTGAAGCTTTCTTT
13	-	-	TRBV12-3/TRBV12-4	TRBJ1-2	CASSLLGSYGHTF	TGTGCCAGCAGTTTGTTGGGGAGCTATGGCCACACCTTC
15	-	-	TRBV6-6	TRBJ1-5	CASRSGRGFNQPQHF	TGTGCCAGCAGGTCGGGTAGGGGGTTCAATCAGCCCCAGCATTTT
16	-	TRBD1	TRBV3-1/TRBV3-2	TRBJ1-6	CASSQDWDRGRSPLHF	TGTGCCAGCAGCCAAGATTGGGACAGGGGGCGTTCACCCCTCCACTTT
16	few	TRBD1	TRBV5-4	TRBJ2-3	CASSIHRGLEADTQYF	TGTGCCAGCAGCATACACAGGGGGTTGGAGGCAGATACGCAGTATTTT
13	-	TRBD1	TRBV28	TRBJ2-3	CASGTESTDTQYF	TGTGCCAGCGGGACAGAAAGCACAGATACGCAGTATTTT
15	-	TRBD2	TRBV28	TRBJ2-3	CASSALAGGTDTQYF	TGTGCCAGCAGTGCACTAGCGGGAGGCACAGATACGCAGTATTTT
15	-	-	TRBV19	TRBJ1-1	CASSIATRQGTEAFF	TGTGCCAGTAGTATAGCCACCCGCCAGGGCACTGAAGCTTTCTTT
13	once	-	TRBV12-3/TRBV12-4	TRBJ2-5	CASSFGGHETQYF	TGTGCCAGCAGTTTCGGCGGACACGAGACCCAGTACTTC
13	-	-	TRBV25-1	TRBJ2-7	CASSPQGSYEQYF	TGTGCCAGCAGTCCACAGGGATCCTACGAGCAGTACTTC
13	-	-	TRBV28	TRBJ2-7	CASSLKRYYEQYF	TGTGCCAGCAGTTTGAAGCGATACTACGAGCAGTACTTC
14	-	TRBD1	TRBV5-4	TRBJ2-1	CASSLSRDRGEQFF	TGTGCCAGCAGCTTGTCCAGGGACAGGGGTGAGCAGTTCTTC
13	once	TRBD1	TRBV6-5	TRBJ2-2	CASSQQGIGELFF	TGTGCCAGCAGTCAACAGGGGATCGGGGAGCTGTTTTTT
18	-	TRBD1	TRBV15	TRBJ2-2	CATSLGQGFSVNTGELFF	TGTGCCACCAGCCTGGGACAGGGGTTCTCGGTGAACACCGGGGAGCTGTTTTTT
11	few	TRBD1	TRBV20-1	TRBJ1-6	CSAKGGSPLHF	TGCAGTGCTAAAGGGGGCTCACCCCTCCACTTT
15	-	-	TRBV29-1	TRBJ2-5	CSVYLGLAIQETQYF	TGCAGCGTCTATCTGGGGCTAGCGATACAAGAGACCCAGTACTTC
13	-	-	TRBV6-5	TRBJ2-7	CASSYFYLREQYF	TGTGCCAGCAGTTACTTTTACCTCAGAGAGCAGTACTTC
15	-	-	TRBV7-2	TRBJ2-5	CASSLPLAGPGTQYF	TGTGCCAGCAGCTTACCCCTGGCTGGGCCTGGGACCCAGTACTTC
15	-	TRBD1	TRBV2	TRBJ1-5	CASSRGQGYNQPQHF	TGTGCCAGCAGTCGGGGACAGGGATACAATCAGCCCCAGCATTTT
15	-	-	TRBV4-3	TRBJ1-2	CASSQDYAGDYGYTF	TGCGCCAGCAGCCAAGATTATGCAGGGGACTATGGCTACACCTTC
16	-	-	TRBV4-3	TRBJ1-2	CASSQDAGRSGYGYTF	TGCGCCAGCAGCCAAGATGCAGGCAGAAGCGGCTATGGCTACACCTTC
15	-	TRBD2	TRBV5-1	TRBJ2-1	CASSSGTSGGPPQFF	TGCGCCAGCAGCTCAGGGACTAGCGGGGGGCCACCCCAGTTCTTC
14	-	TRBD1	TRBV7-2	TRBJ2-1	CASSWGQGNNEQFF	TGTGCCAGCAGCTGGGGACAGGGGAACAATGAGCAGTTCTTC
12	-	-	TRBV3-1/TRBV3-2	TRBJ2-7	CASSHGAYEQYF	TGTGCCAGCAGCCACGGGGCCTACGAGCAGTACTTC
16	-	-	TRBV7-6	TRBJ1-3	CASSLGRASSGNTIYF	TGTGCCAGCAGCTTAGGAAGAGCTAGCTCTGGAAACACCATATATTTT
13	once	-	TRBV19	TRBJ2-7	CASSVGTNYEQYF	TGTGCCAGTAGTGTCGGGACAAACTACGAGCAGTACTTC
16	-	TRBD2	TRBV2	TRBJ2-7	CASSPNRAGGRYEQYF	TGTGCCAGCAGTCCCAACCGAGCGGGGGGTAGGTACGAGCAGTACTTC
16	-	-	TRBV27	TRBJ2-3	CASSFISRAHADTQYF	TGTGCCAGCAGTTTTATATCCAGGGCTCACGCAGATACGCAGTATTTT
15	-	TRBD2	TRBV7-2	TRBJ2-1	CASSLQSGGDNEQFF	TGTGCCAGCAGCTTACAAAGCGGGGGGGACAATGAGCAGTTCTTC
18	-	TRBD1	TRBV27	TRBJ2-1	CASSMTLDRGSRYNEQFF	TGTGCCAGCAGTATGACATTAGACAGGGGATCGCGCTACAATGAGCAGTTCTTC
13	few	-	TRBV27	TRBJ1-5	CASRPGLSAPQHF	TGTGCCAGCAGGCCGGGGTTAAGCGCGCCCCAGCATTTT
10	-	-	TRBV20-1	TRBJ2-1	CSARDRGEFF	TGCAGTGCTAGAGACAGGGGGGAGTTCTTC
20	-	TRBD2	TRBV6-2/TRBV6-3	TRBJ2-4	CASSHYLGLAGGLDKNIQYF	TGTGCCAGCAGTCACTATTTAGGACTAGCGGGGGGGCTTGACAAAAACATTCAGTACTTC